Below, one T cell receptor beta chain is given with its context. This clonotype came up many times. Its antigen is still unknown. No quality values exist for individual bases; no much larger clone is one base distant. The data originate from a study of T-cell reconstitution after alpha-beta-depleted transplantation in children listed by TCRdb under 2016. Some background on the complete study: Using TCR repertoire profiling, the study followed T-cell immune reconstitution in a quantitative way in children after TCRalphabeta/CD19-depleted allogeneic hematopoietic cell transplantation. Findings and caveats that apply to the study as a whole: Hyperexpanded clone frequencies declined over subsequent months; after one year, T-cell counts and TCRbeta diversity were mostly attributed to newly produced T cells. In some patients, the high TCRbeta diversity seen at day 60 was put down to recipient T cells and intrathymic progenitors that had survived conditioning. About two months after transplant, the apparently early recovery of alphabetaT-cell counts reportedly depended on just several hundred clones that had expanded rapidly and came from non-depleted graft cells.

Explained via the paper, the treatment or condition label denotes: allogeneic hematopoietic cell transplantation with graft depleted of TCRalphabeta T cells and CD19 B cells. Transplant recipients were children who received TCRalphabeta/CD19-depleted allogeneic hematopoietic cell grafts. CDR1 and CDR2 were assigned from the germline V gene as SQVTM and ANQGSEA. The CDR3 holds 13 amino acids from the cysteine to the phenylalanine. Solely the CDR3 DNA is kept, with 39 bases framed from the first base. The V and J ends are trimmed by 0 bases and 2 bases, leaving 8 bases between them. Library preparation used PCR. The sample was run on an Illumina HiSeq 2500. TCR libraries were prepared with molecular barcoding, using unique molecular identifiers to normalize TCRbeta repertoire quantification. In-frame beta chains were kept once TCRdb had trimmed the public reads at Q25 with fastp and called clones with MiXCR. Every entry covers one CDR3 protein and lists the most common genes and DNA from its rows. For this sample there are about 580,000 distinct CDR3 sequences; 20% to 25% appear just once. Around 14% of the sample is in the top ten clones.

Specimen: PBMCs, mostly from graft donor cells, collected 360 days after TCRalphabeta/CD19-depleted stem cell transplant. This chain joins TRBV29-1 to TRBJ2-7, with no confidently assigned D gene. The source of this sequence is a boy in the first two years of life who had a stem cell transplant for acute myeloid leukemia, so the T cells may come from the graft donor. The nucleotide sequence reads as follows: TGCAGCGTTGAAGACCCCAAGCCCTACGAGCAGTACTTC. Translation gives CSVEDPKPYEQYF.